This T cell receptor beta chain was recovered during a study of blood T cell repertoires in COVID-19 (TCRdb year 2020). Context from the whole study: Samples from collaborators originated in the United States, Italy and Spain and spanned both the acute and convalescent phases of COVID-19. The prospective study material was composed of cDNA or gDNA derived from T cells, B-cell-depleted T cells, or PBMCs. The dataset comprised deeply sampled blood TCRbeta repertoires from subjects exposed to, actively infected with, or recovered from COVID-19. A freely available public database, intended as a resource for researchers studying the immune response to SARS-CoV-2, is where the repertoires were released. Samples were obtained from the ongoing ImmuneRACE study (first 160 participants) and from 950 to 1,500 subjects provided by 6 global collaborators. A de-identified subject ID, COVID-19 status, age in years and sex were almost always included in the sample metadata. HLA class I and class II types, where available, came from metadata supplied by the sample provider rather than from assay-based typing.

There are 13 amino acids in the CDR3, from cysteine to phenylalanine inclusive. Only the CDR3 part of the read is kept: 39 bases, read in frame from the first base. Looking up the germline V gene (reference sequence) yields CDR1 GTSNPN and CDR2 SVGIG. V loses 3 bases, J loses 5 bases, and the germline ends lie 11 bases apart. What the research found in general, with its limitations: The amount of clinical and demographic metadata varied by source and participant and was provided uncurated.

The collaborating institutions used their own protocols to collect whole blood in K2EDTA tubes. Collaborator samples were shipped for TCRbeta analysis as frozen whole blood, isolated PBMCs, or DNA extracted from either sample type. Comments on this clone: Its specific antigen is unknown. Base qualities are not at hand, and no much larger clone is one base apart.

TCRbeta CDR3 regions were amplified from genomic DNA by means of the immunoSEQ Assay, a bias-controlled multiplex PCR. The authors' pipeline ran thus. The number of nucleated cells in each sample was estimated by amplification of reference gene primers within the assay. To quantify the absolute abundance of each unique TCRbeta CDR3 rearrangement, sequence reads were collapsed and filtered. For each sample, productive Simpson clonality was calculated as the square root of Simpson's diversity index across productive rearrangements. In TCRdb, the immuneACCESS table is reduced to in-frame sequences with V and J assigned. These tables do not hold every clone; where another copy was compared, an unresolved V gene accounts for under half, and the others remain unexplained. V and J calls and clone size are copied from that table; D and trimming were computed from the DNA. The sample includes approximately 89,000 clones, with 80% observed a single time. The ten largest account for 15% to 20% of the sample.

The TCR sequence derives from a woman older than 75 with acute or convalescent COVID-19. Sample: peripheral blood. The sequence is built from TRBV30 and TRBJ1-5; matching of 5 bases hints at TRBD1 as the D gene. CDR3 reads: CAWRGDDYQPQHF. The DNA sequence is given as TGTGCCTGGAGAGGGGATGATTATCAGCCCCAGCATTTT.